The source of this TCR beta chain is a study of blood T cell repertoires in COVID-19 (dated by TCRdb to the early 2020s). Looking at the study overall: Collaborator samples came from the United States, Italy and Spain and covered acute and convalescent phases of COVID-19. The prospective study material was composed of cDNA or gDNA derived from T cells, B-cell-depleted T cells, or PBMCs. Subjects who had been exposed to COVID-19, were actively infected with it, or had recovered from it provided the deeply sampled blood TCRbeta repertoires that made up the dataset. The repertoires were released in a freely available public database intended as a resource for research on the immune response to SARS-CoV-2. The samples were drawn from the first 160 participants of the ongoing ImmuneRACE study and from roughly 1,300 subjects provided by 6 global collaborators. The sample metadata nearly always contained a de-identified subject ID, COVID-19 status, age in years and sex. Where available, HLA class I and class II types were taken from metadata supplied by the sample provider and were not determined by assay-based typing. The paper's findings and limits, for the study overall: The quantity of clinical and demographic metadata differed by source and by participant and was supplied without curation.

Whole blood was collected in K2EDTA tubes by collaborating institutions according to the institutions' own protocols. For TCRbeta analysis, collaborators shipped samples as frozen whole blood, isolated PBMCs, or DNA extracted from either of those sample types. Concerning this clone: This receptor's antigen is unknown. Per-base qualities were not stored, and no clone one base away is much larger.

From a lookup of the germline V gene, CDR1 and CDR2 are SGHDT and YYEEEE. Deletion took 2 bases off V and 2 bases off J, with a span of 11 bases between the germline ends. The CDR3 sequence holds 14 residues, the cysteine and phenylalanine included. Only the CDR3 DNA is retained, 42 bases long and in frame from the first base. TCRbeta CDR3 regions were amplified from genomic DNA using the immunoSEQ Assay, a bias-controlled multiplex PCR. The source study handled its data this way. Nucleated cell counts per sample were estimated from amplification of reference gene primers within the assay. To quantify the absolute abundance of each unique TCRbeta CDR3 rearrangement, sequence reads were collapsed and filtered. For each sample, productive Simpson clonality was calculated as the square root of Simpson's diversity index across productive rearrangements. Drawn from immuneACCESS, this table holds only the in-frame rearrangements with V and J called that TCRdb kept. Clones are partly lost; checked studies trace under half to an unresolved V gene and leave the rest unexplained. The DNA gave D and trimming, while V, J and clone size come from that table. This sample comprises under 200,000 clones, 84% of them detected only once. 14% of the sample is taken by the ten largest.

Source material: peripheral blood. The sequence was collected from a man younger than 35 with active or convalescent COVID-19. The V and J genes are TRBV5-6 and TRBJ2-7, with a weak D call of TRBD2 (5 bases match). The nucleotide sequence reads as follows: TGTGCCAGCAGCTTATGGGTAGCGACCTACGAGCAGTACTTC. Translation gives CASSLWVATYEQYF.